This T cell receptor (beta chain) stems from a study of read filtering for tumor transcriptome and immune sequencing. The overall study: Transcriptome libraries were built from DNase-treated RNA.

Study-wide findings and caveats: IR-seq captured clonotypes deeper and more reliably than RNA-seq.

The sample holds many counts of this clonotype. What it binds is not known. This library used 300 to 450 ng RNA and molecular barcoded adaptors spanning alpha/delta and beta/gamma chains. TCRdb ran MiXCR on the reads and lists one entry per CDR3 protein. Here the sample spans 40,000 or so distinct CDR3 sequences, approximately 15% being singletons. V was clipped by 4 bases and J by 8 bases; unmatched bases: 4. Germline values: CDR1 SQVTM, CDR2 ANQGSEA. CDR3 length equals 13 residues. Input material: a population of CD138-negative cells sorted from bone marrow. The receptor was derived from a donor over 35 with multiple myeloma. The rearrangement uses TRBV29-1 and TRBJ2-2, with 10 positions matching TRBD2. The CDR3 protein is CSVAAGGPGELFF. As DNA, the CDR3 is TGCAGCGTTGCAGCGGGGGGGCCTGGGGAGCTGTTTTTT.